This T cell receptor beta chain is from a study of T cell responses to AZD1222 COVID-19 vaccine. This clone was detected once. Here immunoSEQ multiplex PCR was the method, and the copy in TCRdb shows in-frame clones only, minus some. The data show more than 250,000 clones, approximately 95% seen once. The CDR3 totals 13 residues. Between the trimmed V and J ends, which lost 5 bases and 0 bases, there was a span of 7 bases. CDR1 and CDR2 from the germline V gene are SGHVS and FNYEAQ. This TCR came from an adult in good health. J is TRBJ2-5 and V is TRBV7-6, with unresolved D. Sequencing was performed on peripheral blood, taken on day 0 of AZD1222 vaccination. In DNA form, the CDR3 reads TGTGCCAGCAGCGCCTACTACCAAGAGACCCAGTACTTC. Translating it yields CASSAYYQETQYF.